Presented here are 10 T cell receptor beta chains from one specimen sequenced in a study of neurological immune-mediated disorders. TCRdb reprocessed the 5' RACE reads via MiXCR and lists one record per CDR3 protein. The table has approximately 30,000 distinct CDR3 sequences, 20% to 25% seen once; the top ten hold roughly 17%. Sequences were obtained from PBMCs. The receptors were gathered from a woman between 55 and 75 years old in good health.

This clonotype was picked up many times. The chain is built from TRBV7-2 and TRBJ1-2, with TRBD1 matching over 9 bases. Per the germline V gene, CDR1 is SGHTA and CDR2 is FQGNSA. Trimming removed 8 bases from V and 6 bases from J; junction bases left unmatched: 10. The CDR3 has 14 residues. CDR3 sequence reads: CASRPTGGPDGYTF. The CDR3 DNA is TGTGCCAGCCGACCCACAGGGGGCCCCGATGGCTACACCTTC.

This clonotype was detected ten times or more. The CDR3 bases are TGTGCCAGCCGATGGGGGCCCACTGCTGGGGAGCTGTTTTTT. Translating it yields CASRWGPTAGELFF. The chain is built from TRBV7-3 and TRBJ2-2, with D possibly being TRBD1 (6 bases). There are 14 residues in the CDR3. Trimming shortened V by 8 bases and J by 8 bases, and 18 bases separated the two germline ends. Germline loops: CDR1 SGHTA, CDR2 FQGTGA.

This clonotype showed up many times. The chain has TRBV28 and TRBJ1-3, with D possibly being TRBD1 (5 bases). CDR3 size: 15 residues. CDR1 is MDHEN and CDR2 is SYDVKM in the germline V gene. V was shortened by 6 bases and J by 4 bases, with 16 bases between the two germline ends. The CDR3 bases are TGTGCCAGCAGCCCCCCTGGGGGTCCAGGAAACACCATATATTTT. It encodes CASSPPGGPGNTIYF.

This clonotype occurred many times. The chain carries TRBV5-1 and TRBJ2-7; 8 nucleotides agree with TRBD1. V gave up 3 bases and J gave up 8 bases; unmatched junction bases: 7. This CDR3 region has 13 residues. Germline-derived CDR1 and CDR2 are SGHRS and YFSETQ. The DNA of the CDR3 is TGCGCCAGCAGCTCGGGACAGGTCGGTAAGCAGTACTTC. It yields the protein CASSSGQVGKQYF.

This clonotype was counted ten times or more. The chain carries TRBV18 and TRBJ1-2; D possibly corresponds to TRBD1 (5 bases). V gave up 3 bases and J gave up 4 bases, with 12 bases separating them. CDR3 length: 14 residues. The germline gives CDR1 KGHSH, CDR2 LQKENI. CDR3 protein: CASSPRRDPYGYTF. The CDR3 DNA sequence: TGTGCCAGCTCACCGAGGAGGGACCCCTATGGCTACACCTTC. The complete variable domain, with remaining parts taken from reference TRBV18 and TRBJ1-2, reads NAGVMQNPRHLVRRRGQEARLRCSPMKGHSHVYWYRQLPEEGLKFMVYLQKENIIDESGMPKERFSAEFPKEGPSILRIQQVVRGDSAAYFCASSPRRDPYGYTFGSGTRLTVV.

The chain has TRBV29-1 and TRBJ2-7; unclear D gene. Trimming shortened V by 0 bases and J by 4 bases, and 7 bases separated the two germline ends. The length of the CDR3 is 12 residues. Per germline, CDR1 SQVTM and CDR2 ANQGSEA. Written as DNA, the CDR3 is TGCAGCGTTGAAGAAGACGGTTACGAGCAGTACTTC. This encodes CSVEEDGYEQYF.

This clonotype was detected many times. The chain uses TRBV5-5 and TRBJ2-7, with D tentatively TRBD1 or TRBD2 (5 bases each). The CDR3 extends over 15 amino acids. From germline, CDR1 is SGHKS and CDR2 YYEKEE (reference sequence). Trimming cost V 1 base and J 6 bases, with 17 bases left between them. CDR3 DNA: TGTGCCAGCAGCTTGACAGGTCCCGCGGCGGGCGAGCAGTACTTC. Translation: CASSLTGPAAGEQYF.

This clonotype was found many times. This chain uses TRBV10-3 with TRBJ1-5; D is possibly TRBD1 (5 bases). The V and J ends lost 0 bases and 6 bases respectively, with 12 bases between them. The germline V gene has CDR1 ENHRY and CDR2 SYGVKD. The CDR3 spans 15 residues. The CDR3 DNA follows: TGTGCCATCAGTGAGTCGTCAGGGTTTGGTCAGCCCCAGCATTTT. Protein sequence: CAISESSGFGQPQHF.

This clonotype was found many times. This chain connects TRBV5-1 to TRBJ2-4; TRBD1 agrees at 7 bases. Germline loops: CDR1 SGHRS, CDR2 YFSETQ. V lost 3 bases, J lost 0 bases, and 12 bases stayed unmatched. CDR3 length: 18 amino acids. The CDR3 loop is CASSCARDRILAKNIQYF. The CDR3 coding sequence is TGCGCCAGCAGCTGCGCCCGGGACAGAATTCTAGCCAAAAACATTCAGTACTTC.

This chain connects TRBV7-8 to TRBJ2-3, with D tentatively TRBD1 or TRBD2 (5 bases each). In germline, CDR1 is SGHVS, CDR2 FQNEAQ. This CDR3 has 16 amino acids. Trimming shortened V by 5 bases and J by 11 bases, and 26 bases separated the two germline ends. The chain's CDR3 is CASSPLERSQRGEQYF. The CDR3 coding sequence is TGTGCCAGCAGCCCACTAGAAAGGTCCCAACGAGGGGAGCAGTATTTT.